A single sample is the source of the 30 T cell receptor beta chains below, sequenced in a study of shared clonotypes between healthy human individuals. TCRdb's table, derived via immunoSEQ multiplex PCR, lists solely in-frame clones and lacks some. This table holds about 2,500,000 clones, more than 90% found once. Sequencing was carried out using naive CD4+ T cells sorted from blood. Documented subset: CD45RA+ positively selected. The receptors shown here come from a man aged 18 to 35 in good health.

This rearrangement joins TRBV14 to TRBJ1-1; D ambiguous. Trimming left V 1 base short and J 2 bases short, with 8 bases between. The germline V gene has CDR1 SGHDN and CDR2 FVKESK. CDR3 size: 14 residues. This CDR3 reads CASSQGGVNTEAFF. CDR3 coding DNA: TGTGCCAGCAGCCAAGGCGGAGTTAACACTGAAGCTTTCTTT.

This chain uses TRBV6-1 with TRBJ1-6; possible D gene TRBD1, 6 bases. Germline V CDR1 and CDR2: MNHNS, SASEGT. Trimming cost V 11 bases and J 7 bases, with 15 bases left between them. The CDR3 sequence is 13 residues long. The CDR3: CAHGGQGNSPLHF. The CDR3 DNA follows: TGTGCCCATGGGGGGCAGGGGAATTCACCCCTCCACTTT.

In nucleotides, the CDR3 is TGTGCCAGCAGCCCACCGGGACAGGGAACAGATACGCAGTATTTT. This gives the protein CASSPPGQGTDTQYF. The rearrangement links TRBV5-6 to TRBJ2-3; TRBD1 matches 9 bases. The CDR3 contains 15 residues. V shed 4 bases and J 3 bases; nucleotides not matched to a gene: 6. In germline, CDR1 is SGHDT, CDR2 YYEEEE.

The rearrangement links TRBV19 to TRBJ2-1; possible D gene TRBD1, 5 bases. Germline loops: CDR1 LNHDA, CDR2 SQIVND (reference sequence). Trimming pared 0 bases from V and 0 bases from J, leaving 12 bases between. The CDR3 has 17 amino acids. For the CDR3, the DNA is TGTGCCAGTAGTATAGAGATGACAGAGAGCTCCTACAATGAGCAGTTCTTC. Encoded protein: CASSIEMTESSYNEQFF.

The count of this clone is one. The CDR3 here is CASSSPFWGQWETQYF. Written as DNA, the CDR3 is TGTGCCAGCAGCAGCCCTTTTTGGGGGCAGTGGGAGACCCAGTACTTC. J is TRBJ2-5 and V is TRBV21-1; the DNA was not compared with TRBD1, the D call given in the table. TRBV21-1 is a pseudogene locus. This CDR3 is 16 amino acids long.

The chain carries TRBV2 and TRBJ2-7; 9 bases map to TRBD1. CDR1 and CDR2 (germline): SNHLY, FYNNEI. The CDR3 totals 15 residues. Trimming took 7 bases from V and 2 from J; bases not matched to a gene: 9. The chain's CDR3 is CASTEPGQGAYEQYF. As DNA, the CDR3 is TGTGCCAGCACCGAACCGGGACAGGGCGCCTACGAGCAGTACTTC.

The CDR3 is CASSARPTPGELFF. DNA of the CDR3: TGTGCCAGCAGTGCCCGACCTACCCCCGGGGAGCTGTTTTTT. V usage is TRBV27 and J usage is TRBJ2-2, with D unclear. Deletions cut 5 bases from V and 6 bases from J, with 13 bases between. This CDR3 is built from 14 residues. The germline V gene encodes CDR1 MNHEY and CDR2 SMNVEV (reference sequence).

The genes are TRBV18 and TRBJ2-3; D is possibly TRBD1 (6 bases). CDR3 size: 17 residues. Per germline, CDR1 KGHSH and CDR2 LQKENI. Trimming stripped 6 bases from V and 1 base from J, with 20 bases between. This CDR3 is CASSPRTAGAGTDTQYF. The CDR3 nucleotides read TGTGCCAGCTCGCCCCGTACGGCAGGGGCAGGCACAGATACGCAGTATTTT. Complete variable domain (other parts from reference TRBV18 and TRBJ2-3): NAGVMQNPRHLVRRRGQEARLRCSPMKGHSHVYWYRQLPEEGLKFMVYLQKENIIDESGMPKERFSAEFPKEGPSILRIQQVVRGDSAAYFCASSPRTAGAGTDTQYFGPGTRLTVL.

The CDR3 bases are TGTGCCAGCAGCTCTAGGGCAGAAATTATGAACACTGAAGCTTTCTTT. The encoded protein is CASSSRAEIMNTEAFF. V is TRBV9 and J is TRBJ1-1; D remains ambiguous. The CDR3 covers 16 residues. The ends were cut back, 4 bases at V and 0 bases at J, with 16 bases in the middle. Germline CDR1 is SGDLS and CDR2 is YYNGEE.

This chain uses TRBV6-5 with TRBJ2-7, with 9 bases lining up with TRBD2. The J segment lost 4 bases and the V segment lost 2 bases, leaving 9 bases of the junction unmatched. This CDR3 comprises 16 residues. Germline CDR1 MNHEY, CDR2 SVGAGI. In DNA form, the CDR3 reads TGTGCCAGCAGTTACATAATAGCGGGAGCAGTTTACGAGCAGTACTTC. It codes for CASSYIIAGAVYEQYF.

The J gene is TRBJ2-2, the V gene TRBV10-3, with TRBD2 identical over 8 bases. The CDR3 covers 13 residues. V dropped 6 bases and J dropped 7; count of bases not matched to a gene: 4. CDR1 is ENHRY and CDR2 is SYGVKD in the germline V gene. The CDR3 protein is CAISGGANGELFF. In DNA, the CDR3 is TGTGCCATCAGCGGGGGGGCCAACGGGGAGCTGTTTTTT.

J is TRBJ1-4 and V is TRBV29-1; D remains ambiguous. The CDR3 is 17 residues long. CDR1 and CDR2 (germline): SQVTM, ANQGSEA. The ends were cut back, 3 bases at V and 0 bases at J, with 17 bases in the middle. CDR3 in DNA: TGCAGCGTTGACCTGCAGGTCTCGGATGCAACTAATGAAAAACTGTTTTTT. Its protein is CSVDLQVSDATNEKLFF.

This sequence joins TRBV15 and TRBJ2-7; TRBD1 agrees at 9 bases. V dropped 1 base and J dropped 6; count of bases not matched to a gene: 10. This CDR3 region has 16 residues. Per germline, CDR1 LNHNV and CDR2 YYDKDF (reference sequence). The CDR3 region has the DNA TGTGCCACCAGCAGAGGCCCCCGGGACAGGGCCTCCGAGCAGTACTTC. The encoded protein is CATSRGPRDRASEQYF.

The CDR3, as DNA: TGTGCCAGCAGTGGTGACAACTACGAGCAGTACTTC. It specifies CASSGDNYEQYF. V usage is TRBV2 and J usage is TRBJ2-7; D is undetermined. Trimming stripped 4 bases from V and 3 bases from J, with 7 bases between. CDR3 length: 12 amino acids. The germline V gene has CDR1 SNHLY and CDR2 FYNNEI.

This clone was observed once. The chain combines TRBV7-9 with TRBJ1-6; D gene uncertain. Trimming cost V 2 bases and J 7 bases, with 9 bases left between them. The CDR3 is made up of 14 amino acids. Germline assignment: CDR1 SEHNR and CDR2 FQNEAQ (reference sequence). CDR3 residues: CASSLLTENSPLHF. The CDR3 nucleotides read TGTGCCAGCAGCTTACTCACAGAAAATTCACCCCTCCACTTT.

V usage is TRBV28 and J usage is TRBJ1-5; TRBD1 matches at 7 bases. In germline, CDR1 is MDHEN, CDR2 SYDVKM. The CDR3 loop spans 17 amino acids. V lost 8 bases to trimming and J lost 0 bases; unmatched junction nucleotides: 13. CDR3 in DNA: TGTGCCAGCGTTCCTTCGCCGGGACAGCCTAGCAATCAGCCCCAGCATTTT. Translating gives CASVPSPGQPSNQPQHF. Looking up the rest from reference TRBV28 and TRBJ1-5 gives the full variable domain: DVKVTQSSRYLVKRTGEKVFLECVQDMDHENMFWYRQDPGLGLRLIYFSYDVKMKEKGDIPEGYSVSREKKERFSLILESASTNQTSMYLCASVPSPGQPSNQPQHFGDGTRLSIL.

V usage is TRBV30 and J usage is TRBJ1-2, with D unresolved. Trimming took off 1 base at V and 4 bases at J, with 7 bases between the two ends. The CDR3 has 12 amino acids. Germline V gene data show CDR1 as GTSNPN and CDR2 as SVGIG (reference sequence). Here the CDR3 DNA reads TGTGCCTGGAGTGAGTCCCTCTATGGCTACACCTTC. The encoded protein is CAWSESLYGYTF.

The chain links TRBV7-2 to TRBJ2-7, with a possible D match to TRBD2 (5 bases). The germline V gene has CDR1 SGHTA and CDR2 FQGNSA. The CDR3 runs 12 residues. The V and J ends lost 2 bases and 6 bases respectively, with 8 bases between them. DNA of the CDR3: TGTGCCAGCAGCTTAAGAGGGTTCGAGCAGTACTTC. Translation: CASSLRGFEQYF.

V gene TRBV7-2 combines with J gene TRBJ1-5; D not certain. The germline V and J ends were trimmed by 2 bases and 4 bases, with 15 bases remaining between them. The CDR3 totals 16 residues. Germline values: CDR1 SGHTA, CDR2 FQGNSA. DNA for the CDR3: TGTGCCAGCAGCTTATATGGTTCGGGGTGGAATCAGCCCCAGCATTTT. This codes for CASSLYGSGWNQPQHF.

V gene TRBV7-9 combines with J gene TRBJ2-7; D perhaps matches TRBD2 (6 bases). The CDR3 length is 14 residues. The V gene lost 2 bases and the J gene lost 2 bases, with 10 bases spanning the gap. Looked up from germline, CDR1 is SEHNR and CDR2 is FQNEAQ (reference sequence). The CDR3 region is CASSLRGGTYEQYF. For the CDR3, the DNA is TGTGCCAGCAGCTTACGTGGCGGGACCTACGAGCAGTACTTC.

The chain recombines TRBV10-3 with TRBJ2-7, with 7 bases that match TRBD1. Germline values: CDR1 ENHRY, CDR2 SYGVKD. This CDR3 has 15 amino acids. V lost 6 bases to trimming and J lost 4 bases; unmatched junction nucleotides: 12. The CDR3 is CAIRPAGQVNYEQYF. The CDR3 nucleotides read TGTGCCATCAGACCGGCCGGACAGGTAAATTACGAGCAGTACTTC.

The gene calls are TRBV29-1 and TRBJ2-3; 7 bases are a match to TRBD1. CDR1 and CDR2 (germline): SQVTM, ANQGSEA. The CDR3 is 15 residues long. V gave up 0 bases and J gave up 0 bases; unmatched junction bases: 3. The chain's CDR3 is CSVEETGSSTDTQYF. In nucleotides, the CDR3 is TGCAGCGTTGAAGAGACAGGGTCTAGCACAGATACGCAGTATTTT.

V and J are TRBV30 and TRBJ2-7; no clear D gene. V was shortened by 1 base and J by 4 bases, with 11 bases between the two germline ends. The CDR3 has 13 residues. CDR1 is GTSNPN, CDR2 SVGIG, per germline (reference sequence). DNA of the CDR3: TGTGCCTGGAGTGAAGGGATGGGGTACGAGCAGTACTTC. Translation gives CAWSEGMGYEQYF.

The CDR3 coding sequence is TGTGCCAGCAGTGAAACTAGCGGGTTTCCAGATACGCAGTATTTT. Translated: CASSETSGFPDTQYF. This chain uses TRBV25-1 with TRBJ2-3, with 9 nucleotides matching TRBD2. From germline, CDR1 is MGHDK and CDR2 SYGVNS. This CDR3 spans 15 amino acids. The V and J ends lost 2 bases and 4 bases, in that order; junction bases with no gene match: 4.

The chain recombines TRBV4-1 with TRBJ2-7; 7 bases fit TRBD2. The J segment lost 6 bases and the V segment lost 4 bases, leaving 6 bases of the junction unmatched. This CDR3 region has 13 residues. Germline V gene sequence: CDR1 MGHRA, CDR2 YSYEKL. The chain's CDR3 is CASSPRDYPEQYF. CDR3 sequence (DNA): TGCGCCAGCAGCCCCCGGGACTACCCCGAGCAGTACTTC.

The chain uses TRBV28 and TRBJ1-4, with 7 bases lining up with TRBD1. CDR1 MDHEN and CDR2 SYDVKM come from the germline V gene. This CDR3 has 15 amino acids. V shed 5 bases and J 8 bases; nucleotides not matched to a gene: 11. CDR3: CASSPGGGFGEKLFF. The CDR3 nucleotides read TGTGCCAGCAGTCCAGGGGGGGGCTTTGGCGAAAAACTGTTTTTT.

This clone was detected once. The chain recombines TRBV7-3 with TRBJ2-3; the D gene is possibly TRBD2 (6 bases). This CDR3 has 12 amino acids. V was trimmed by 3 bases and J by 8 bases, leaving 9 bases between them. CDR1 and CDR2 (germline): SGHTA, FQGTGA. This CDR3 reads CASSFGGGTQYF. CDR3 nucleotide sequence: TGTGCCAGCAGCTTCGGGGGAGGTACGCAGTATTTT.

This chain joins TRBV7-2 and TRBJ1-2; maybe TRBD1 (6 bases). Trimming pared 5 bases from V and 7 bases from J, leaving 11 bases between. The CDR3 loop spans 12 amino acids. The germline gives CDR1 SGHTA, CDR2 FQGNSA. The CDR3 loop is CASSDNRAGYTF. The CDR3 DNA reads as TGTGCCAGCAGCGACAACAGGGCTGGCTACACCTTC.

The J gene is TRBJ1-5, the V gene TRBV2; the D is unclear. Germline V gene sequence: CDR1 SNHLY, CDR2 FYNNEI. This CDR3 is built from 18 residues. Trimming took 6 bases from V and 1 from J, leaving 22 bases between them. CDR3 region: CASSPLGGIGVSNQPQHF. For the CDR3, the DNA is TGTGCCAGCAGCCCGCTGGGAGGGATCGGGGTCAGCAATCAGCCCCAGCATTTT. Full variable domain (missing parts from reference TRBV2 and TRBJ1-5): EPEVTQTPSHQVTQMGQEVILRCVPISNHLYFYWYRQILGQKVEFLVSFYNNEISEKSEIFDDQFSVERPDGSNFTLKIRSTKLEDSAMYFCASSPLGGIGVSNQPQHFGDGTRLSIL.

The chain has TRBV6-1 and TRBJ2-2; weak D call: TRBD2 (6 bases). Between the trimmed V and J ends, which lost 10 bases and 4 bases, there was a span of 19 bases. From germline, CDR1 is MNHNS and CDR2 SASEGT. This CDR3 comprises 15 residues. The CDR3 reads CATQLRRGGTGELFF. The CDR3, as DNA: TGTGCCACCCAGTTACGGCGGGGAGGCACCGGGGAGCTGTTTTTT.